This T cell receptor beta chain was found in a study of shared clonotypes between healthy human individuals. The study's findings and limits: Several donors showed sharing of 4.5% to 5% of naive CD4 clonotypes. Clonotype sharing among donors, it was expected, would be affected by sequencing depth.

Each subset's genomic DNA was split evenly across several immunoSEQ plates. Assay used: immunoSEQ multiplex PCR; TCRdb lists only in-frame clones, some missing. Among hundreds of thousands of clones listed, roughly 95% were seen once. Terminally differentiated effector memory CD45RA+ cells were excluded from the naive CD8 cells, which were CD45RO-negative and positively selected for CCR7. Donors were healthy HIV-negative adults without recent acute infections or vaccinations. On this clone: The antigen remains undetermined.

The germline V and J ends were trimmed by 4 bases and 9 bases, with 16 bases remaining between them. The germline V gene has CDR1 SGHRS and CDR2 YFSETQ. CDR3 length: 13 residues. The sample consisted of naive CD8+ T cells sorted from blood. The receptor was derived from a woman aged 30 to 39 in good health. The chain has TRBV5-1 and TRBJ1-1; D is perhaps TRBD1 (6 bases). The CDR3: CASSPTDSVKAFF. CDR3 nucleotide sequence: TGCGCCAGCAGCCCGACGGACAGTGTAAAAGCTTTCTTT. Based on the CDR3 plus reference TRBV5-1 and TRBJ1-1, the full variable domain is KAGVTQTPRYLIKTRGQQVTLSCSPISGHRSVSWYQQTPGQGLQFLFEYFSETQRNKGNFPGRFSGRQFSNSRSEMNVSTLELGDSALYLCASSPTDSVKAFFGQGTRLTVV.